Listed below are T cell receptor beta chains from one sample, sequenced in a study of CD8+CD57+ T cells in acquired aplastic anemia. MiXCR, run by TCRdb on the reads, gives a single entry per CDR3 protein. The sample has 450,000 to 550,000 distinct CDR3 sequences; around 33% are singletons. Input material: sorted CD4+, CD8+, or CD8+CD57+ T cells (not recorded which) from PBMCs. The receptors stem from a human donor with aplastic anemia. CDR3s include the opening cysteine and the closing phenylalanine or tryptophan. A D gene is named only where the DNA matches it firmly. Expanded clones are given a class, and other clones once, few, many or no size at all.

clone_size j_call d_call v_call cdr3_aa cdr3_nt
NA TRBJ2-7 NA TRBV2 CASSEVLIGASYEQYF TGTGCCAGCAGTGAAGTCCTGATCGGGGCTAGCTACGAGCAGTACTTC
few TRBJ2-3 NA TRBV4-1 CASSQTQLSTDTQYF TGCGCCAGCAGCCAAACCCAACTAAGCACAGATACGCAGTATTTT
few TRBJ1-2 NA TRBV9 CASSQSQGPYGCTF NA
many TRBJ2-1 TRBD2 TRBV25-1 CASSVRGLARNYDNEQFF TGTGCCAGCAGTGTGAGGGGACTAGCGCGCAATTACGACAATGAGCAGTTCTTC
many TRBJ2-1 NA TRBV15 CATSRGSISYNEQFF TGTGCCACCAGCAGAGGTAGTATTTCCTACAATGAGCAGTTCTTC
NA TRBJ2-1 TRBD2 TRBV7-8 CASSSRMAGGRGEQFF TGTGCCAGCAGCTCCCGGATGGCGGGGGGCCGGGGGGAGCAGTTCTTC
few TRBJ2-1 TRBD2 TRBV14 CASSQLLTSGGYNEQFF TGTGCCAGCAGCCAATTACTAACTAGCGGGGGGTACAATGAGCAGTTCTTC
few TRBJ1-1 TRBD1 TRBV6-1 CASNQGGSAEAFF TGTGCCAGCAACCAGGGGGGTTCGGCTGAAGCTTTCTTT
NA TRBJ1-2 NA TRBV6-2/TRBV6-3 CASSYSLREGQFYGYTF TGTGCCAGCAGTTACTCGTTACGCGAAGGACAGTTCTATGGCTACACCTTC
few TRBJ1-1 NA TRBV27 CASSSSDIAFF TGTGCCAGCAGTTCATCCGACATTGCTTTCTTT
many TRBJ1-6 NA TRBV25-1 CASSELDPRLSPLHF TGTGCCAGCAGTGAACTGGACCCCCGACTTTCACCCCTCCACTTT
once TRBJ2-6 NA TRBV11-1 CASSSVLLTGTGANVLTF TGTGCCAGCAGCTCCGTATTATTAACAGGGACTGGGGCCAACGTCCTGACTTTC
NA TRBJ2-3 TRBD2 TRBV11-1 CASSLWGGKTDTQYF TGTGCCAGCAGCTTATGGGGGGGGAAAACAGATACGCAGTATTTT
few TRBJ1-2 NA TRBV10-3 CASRGGGGSYTF TGTGCCAGCCGGGGGGGAGGGGGAAGCTACACCTTC
few TRBJ1-6 TRBD1 TRBV2 CASSLLTGNNSPLHF TGTGCCAGCAGTTTATTGACAGGGAATAATTCACCCCTCCACTTT
few TRBJ2-3 TRBD2 TRBV7-2 CAWSAGGDTQYF TGTGCCTGGAGTGCGGGGGGGGATACGCAGTATTTT
many TRBJ2-1 NA TRBV7-2 CASSPDNEQFF TGTGCCAGCAGCCCCGACAATGAGCAGTTCTTC
many TRBJ1-1 NA TRBV7-9 CASSLGGAFF TGTGCCAGCAGCTTAGGAGGAGCTTTCTTT
NA TRBJ2-1 NA TRBV6-5 CASSYSGGEFF TGTGCCAGCAGTTACTCTGGCGGGGAGTTCTTC
many TRBJ2-2 TRBD1 TRBV25-1 CASRNIGTGETGELFF TGTGCCAGCAGGAATATTGGGACAGGGGAGACCGGGGAGCTGTTTTTT
NA TRBJ2-3 TRBD1 TRBV24-1 CATSDLYGQGTDTQYF TGTGCCACCAGTGATTTGTATGGACAGGGGACAGATACGCAGTATTTT
few TRBJ1-2 NA TRBV29-1 CSVEDKGRYIGYTF TGCAGCGTTGAAGATAAAGGACGGTATATTGGCTACACCTTC
NA TRBJ2-1 TRBD1 TRBV10-1 CASGQHRDSNEQFF TGCGCCAGCGGACAACACAGGGACAGCAATGAGCAGTTCTTC
many TRBJ2-7 NA TRBV20-1 CSASDRVGRVYEQYF TGCAGTGCTTCAGACAGGGTAGGGAGGGTCTACGAGCAGTACTTC
many TRBJ1-1 TRBD1 TRBV15 CATSERDRGNTEAFF TGTGCCACCAGCGAAAGGGACAGGGGGAACACTGAAGCTTTCTTT
NA TRBJ1-1 NA TRBV20-1 CSARLGSRNTEAFF TGCAGTGCTAGACTCGGCAGTAGAAACACTGAAGCTTTCTTT
many TRBJ1-5 NA TRBV7-8 CASSRGDQPQHF TGTGCCAGCAGCCGGGGTGATCAGCCCCAGCATTTT
NA TRBJ2-3 NA TRBV20-1 CSAIASEGADTQYF TGCAGTGCTATAGCCTCCGAAGGGGCAGATACGCAGTATTTT
many TRBJ2-3 NA TRBV2 CASRLIELTQYF TGTGCCAGCAGGCTTATTGAACTTACGCAGTATTTT
NA TRBJ2-5 NA TRBV12-3/TRBV12-4 CASSLVGAWGETQYF TGTGCCAGCAGTTTAGTGGGGGCCTGGGGAGAGACCCAGTACTTC
many TRBJ1-6 NA TRBV7-9 CAGEQIQNSPLHF TGTGCCGGGGAGCAGATTCAAAATTCACCCCTCCACTTT
few TRBJ2-5 NA TRBV12-3/TRBV12-4 CASSLARPGTQYF TGTGCCAGCAGTTTGGCTCGGCCGGGGACCCAGTACTTC
few TRBJ1-5 TRBD1 TRBV30 CAWSRRQGRNQPQHF TGTGCCTGGAGTCGACGACAGGGCCGCAATCAGCCCCAGCATTTT
once TRBJ2-7 NA TRBV4-1 CASSQANTGILSYGQYF TGCGCCAGCAGCCAAGCCAATACAGGGATTCTATCCTACGGGCAGTACTTC
many TRBJ2-1 NA TRBV2 CASSEAGAIYNEQFF TGTGCCAGCAGTGAAGCAGGGGCGATCTACAATGAGCAGTTCTTC
few TRBJ1-5 NA TRBV19 CASTLREQGGSSISNQPQHF TGTGCCAGTACTTTGAGAGAACAGGGAGGGAGTTCTATAAGCAATCAGCCCCAGCATTTT
many TRBJ2-7 NA TRBV20-1 CSALSRDRHYEQYF TGCAGTGCTCTCAGCCGGGACCGCCACTACGAGCAGTACTTC
NA TRBJ1-1 NA TRBV25-1 CASSVAYGYTFGGLEWGTEAFF NA
many TRBJ2-3 NA TRBV7-2 CASSGEDTQYF TGTGCCAGCAGCGGGGAGGATACGCAGTATTTT
NA TRBJ2-7 NA TRBV7-9 CASTKGVTYEQYF TGTGCCAGCACCAAGGGGGTAACCTACGAGCAGTACTTC
NA TRBJ2-4 TRBD1 TRBV19 CASSTLGQGVTKNIQYF TGTGCCAGTAGTACCCTTGGACAGGGAGTAACCAAAAACATTCAGTACTTC
many TRBJ2-3 NA TRBV10-1 CASSDWGATDTQYF TGCGCCAGCAGTGACTGGGGTGCAACAGATACGCAGTATTTT
NA TRBJ1-1 NA TRBV6-1 CASRAGVAAFF TGTGCCAGCAGAGCAGGGGTGGCAGCTTTCTTT
NA TRBJ1-6 NA TRBV15 CATSRDRGEANNSPLHF TGTGCCACCAGCAGAGATCGGGGTGAGGCAAATAATTCACCCCTCCACTTT
many TRBJ1-2 NA TRBV20-1 CSATELGWRLGYTF TGCAGTGCTACCGAGTTGGGATGGCGACTTGGCTACACCTTC
few TRBJ2-3 TRBD2 TRBV5-1 CASSPRAGGSDTQYF TGCGCCAGCAGCCCGCGGGCGGGAGGTAGCGATACGCAGTATTTT
many TRBJ1-5 NA TRBV6-5 CASSYLAGSNQPQHF TGTGCCAGCAGTTATCTCGCTGGCAGCAATCAGCCCCAGCATTTT
many TRBJ2-7 TRBD2 TRBV20-1 CSARDGTSGTSYEQYF TGCAGTGCTAGAGATGGGACTAGCGGGACATCCTACGAGCAGTACTTC
few TRBJ2-4 NA TRBV12-3/TRBV12-4 CASSSQGRPYIQYF TGTGCCAGCAGTTCCCAGGGGCGTCCATACATTCAGTACTTC
many TRBJ2-2 NA TRBV2 CASLARENTGELFF TGTGCCAGCCTAGCGCGGGAGAACACCGGGGAGCTGTTTTTT
many TRBJ1-2 NA TRBV19 CASSIRAKEQRPYGYTF TGTGCCAGTAGTATTCGGGCAAAAGAACAAAGACCCTATGGCTACACCTTC
NA TRBJ1-4 NA TRBV12-3/TRBV12-4 CASSSSEKLFF TGTGCCAGCAGTTCGAGTGAAAAACTGTTTTTT
many TRBJ1-2 TRBD1 TRBV9 CASSDDRGYDALYGYTF TGTGCCAGCAGCGACGACAGGGGGTATGACGCCCTCTATGGCTACACCTTC
few TRBJ1-5 NA TRBV30 CAWSVGTNQPQHF TGTGCCTGGAGTGTAGGTACTAATCAGCCCCAGCATTTT
NA TRBJ1-2 TRBD1 TRBV19 CASSHQPGGTYFSYGYTF TGTGCCAGTAGTCACCAACCAGGGGGTACATATTTCTCCTATGGCTACACCTTC
NA TRBJ1-2 NA TRBV5-1 CASSLGTATGYGYTF TGCGCCAGCAGCTTGGGGACAGCCACGGGCTATGGCTACACCTTC
many TRBJ1-3 TRBD1 TRBV10-3 CASIVGQGFSGNTIYF TGTGCATCCATCGTGGGACAGGGCTTCTCTGGAAACACCATATATTTT